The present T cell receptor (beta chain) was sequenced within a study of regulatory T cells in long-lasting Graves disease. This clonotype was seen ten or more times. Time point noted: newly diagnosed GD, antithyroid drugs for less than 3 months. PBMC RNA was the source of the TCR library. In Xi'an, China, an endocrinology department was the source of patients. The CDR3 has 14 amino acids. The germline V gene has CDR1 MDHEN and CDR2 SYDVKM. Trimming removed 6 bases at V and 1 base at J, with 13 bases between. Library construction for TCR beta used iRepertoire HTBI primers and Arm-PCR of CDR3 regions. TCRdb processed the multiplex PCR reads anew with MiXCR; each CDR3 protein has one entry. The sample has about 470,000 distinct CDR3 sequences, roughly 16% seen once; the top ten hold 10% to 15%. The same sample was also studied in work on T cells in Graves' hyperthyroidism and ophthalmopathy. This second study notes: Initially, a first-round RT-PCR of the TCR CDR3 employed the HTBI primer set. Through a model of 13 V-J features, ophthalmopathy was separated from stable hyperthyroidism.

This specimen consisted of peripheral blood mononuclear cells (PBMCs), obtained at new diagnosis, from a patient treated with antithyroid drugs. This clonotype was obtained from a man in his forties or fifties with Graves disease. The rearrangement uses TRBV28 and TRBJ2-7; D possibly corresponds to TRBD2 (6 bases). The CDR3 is CASRRMTRSYEQYF. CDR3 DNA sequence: TGTGCCAGCAGAAGGATGACTAGATCCTACGAGCAGTACTTC.